This T cell receptor (beta chain) is drawn from a study of T-cell memory formation after mild COVID-19. Study outcomes and limitations: Nothing confirmed that second-wave clones peaking on day 37 were specific for SARS-CoV-2. Within pre-infection memory, some responding clones were found, suggesting cross-reactive memory joined.

Germline-derived CDR1 and CDR2 are MGHDK and SYGVNS. CDR3 length equals 15 residues. Trimming took off 5 bases at V and 2 bases at J, with 14 bases between the two ends. As to this clonotype: The antigen remains unidentified.

Via MiXCR, TCRdb re-called the 5' RACE reads, giving one row per CDR3 protein. The repertoire consists of roughly 340,000 distinct CDR3 sequences, with around a sixth occurring once and the leading ten covering about a fifth. Sequenced input: PBMCs or a T cell subset sorted from them (not recorded which). The source of this sequence is a young man who had mild COVID-19 (a few samples of this study predate the infection). Cell type and time point are not known. The rearrangement joins TRBV25-1 to TRBJ2-3; no reliable D call. The CDR3 protein is CASSLTSFYTDTQYF. DNA of the CDR3: TGTGCCAGCAGTTTAACCTCGTTCTACACAGATACGCAGTATTTT.